Given below is one T cell receptor (beta chain) in context. Its antigen is not known. The CDR3 runs to 18 residues. Germline CDR1 and CDR2: LGHNA and YNFKEQ. After removal of 3 bases from V and 4 bases from J, the junction contained 9 bases not matched to a gene. This sample was taken from a study of cytomegalovirus exposure and HLA in healthy donors. Points from the study as a whole: A link between a missense DCLRE1C variant and TCR beta V- and J-gene trimming emerged from a later analysis. Relative to equally common others, HLA-associated TCR beta chains showed greater clonal expansion in a later analysis.

Amplification used 60 Vbeta primers and 13 Jbeta primers. The repertoire was sequenced with immunoSEQ multiplex PCR; TCRdb's copy has only in-frame clones and lacks some. In the table there are about 130,000 clones, 80% to 85% of which are singletons. This sequence originates from a human donor in good health. The sample consisted of PBMCs. J is TRBJ1-6 and V is TRBV4-2, with 10 bases lining up with TRBD1. The CDR3 bases are TGTGCCAGCAGCCAGAGACAGGGGGCGAACGGATATAATTCACCCCTCCACTTT. The encoded protein is CASSQRQGANGYNSPLHF.